This is a list of T cell receptor beta chains from one sample in a study of vaccination and CD4 T cells after COVID-19. Their target antigens are unknown. TCRdb re-called the PCR reads through MiXCR, storing one row per CDR3 protein. The sample lists tens of thousands of distinct CDR3 sequences; around a third were seen once. The sample here was CD4+ T cells from blood, cultured in vitro, taken about 7 months after SARS-CoV-2 vaccination. These receptors all come from a human donor who had recovered from COVID-19. The CDR3 runs from the conserved cysteine through the conserved F or W. The order of the fields is clone size, D gene, V gene, J gene, CDR3 length, CDR3 DNA, CDR3 protein. The D gene is left open where the match is weak. The listing skips clone size in some rows; elsewhere it reads once, few, many or a size class.

.	TRBD1	TRBV7-8	TRBJ2-7	14	TGTGCCAGCAGCTTCAGGGACAGGGCGAGTGAGCAGTACTTC	CASSFRDRASEQYF
.	.	TRBV20-1	TRBJ2-7	15	TGCAGTGCAAAAAGAGGAGGCGGGGCGTCCTACGAGCAGTACTTC	CSAKRGGGASYEQYF
.	.	TRBV6-1	TRBJ2-3	16	TGTGCCAGCAGTCTGTTCGACCGATCTAGCACAGATACGCAGTATTTT	CASSLFDRSSTDTQYF
.	TRBD2	TRBV30	TRBJ2-7	15	TGTGCCTGGAGTGTAGGGGGTAGCGGGAGGGGTACAGGTCGATTC	CAWSVGGSGRGTGRF
.	.	TRBV20-1	TRBJ2-4	11	TGCAGTGCGGGGCGGGCCCACATTCAGTACTTC	CSAGRAHIQYF
few	.	TRBV7-9	TRBJ1-3	14	TGTGCCAGCAGCCCGGTTGGCTCTGGAAACACCATATATTTT	CASSPVGSGNTIYF
few	.	TRBV20-1	TRBJ2-2	14	TGCAGTGCGCGGAAGGGAGCGCATACCGGGGAGCTGTTTTTT	CSARKGAHTGELFF
.	.	TRBV20-1	TRBJ2-3	12	TGCAGTGCCACACAGGTTACAGATACGCAGTATTTT	CSATQVTDTQYF
few	.	TRBV4-3	TRBJ2-5	17	TGCGCCAGCAGCCAAGATTGGACACAGGCCTTCCAAGAGACCCAGTACTTC	CASSQDWTQAFQETQYF
.	TRBD2	TRBV7-9	TRBJ2-3	13	TGTGCCAGCAGCTCGAATAGCGGGGATACGCAGTATTTT	CASSSNSGDTQYF
.	TRBD2	TRBV20-1	TRBJ2-1	13	TGCAGTCAGACTAGCGGGGTGTACAATGAGCAGTTCTTC	CSQTSGVYNEQFF
.	.	TRBV19	TRBJ2-3	15	TGTGCCAGTAGTAAGCTGAGGGATTCGACAGATACGCAGTATTTT	CASSKLRDSTDTQYF
few	TRBD2	TRBV20-1	TRBJ2-1	20	TGCAGTGCTAGCGATTTAACCGGGACTAGCACCTCGAGCTCCTACAATGAGCAGTTCTTC	CSASDLTGTSTSSSYNEQFF
.	.	TRBV28	TRBJ1-3	17	TGTGCCAGCAGTTTATACTCAGGGGCCGGCTCTGGAAACACCATATATTTT	CASSLYSGAGSGNTIYF
.	TRBD1	TRBV20-1	TRBJ1-1	14	TGCAGTGCTAGAGATAACAGGGGAAGCACTGAAGCTTTCTTT	CSARDNRGSTEAFF
few	TRBD1	TRBV20-1	TRBJ1-2	14	TGCAGTGCTCCACAGGGGACGGGTAACTATGGCTACACCTTC	CSAPQGTGNYGYTF
.	TRBD2	TRBV11-3	TRBJ2-1	17	TGTGCCAGCAGCTTAGGAATAGCGGGAGGCATTTACAATGAGCAGTTCTTC	CASSLGIAGGIYNEQFF
.	.	TRBV5-5	TRBJ2-5	15	TGTGCCAGCAGCAAGTTAGAGACAGTACAAGAGACCCAGTACTTC	CASSKLETVQETQYF
.	TRBD2	TRBV2	TRBJ2-1	14	TGTGCCAGCGGTAATGGACTAGCGTCCAATGAGCAGTTCTTC	CASGNGLASNEQFF
.	.	TRBV20-1	TRBJ1-2	13	TGCAGTGCTTCGGGGGGGGCCGGGTTTGGCTACACCTTC	CSASGGAGFGYTF
.	.	TRBV30	TRBJ1-1	13	TGTGCCTGGAGCCGACAGGCGTACACTGAAGCTTTCTTT	CAWSRQAYTEAFF
.	.	TRBV2	TRBJ1-1	13	TGTGCCAGCACGGGGGGGCAGGGCACTGAAGCTTTCTTT	CASTGGQGTEAFF
.	TRBD2	TRBV6-5	TRBJ2-4	16	TGTGCCAGCAGTTACGGGGCGGGGAGGGGCAAAAACATTCAGTACTTT	CASSYGAGRGKNIQYF
.	.	TRBV20-1	TRBJ1-3	12	TGCAGTGCGTCGACAGCTGGAAACACCATATATTTT	CSASTAGNTIYF
few	.	TRBV6-1	TRBJ2-7	14	TGTGCCAGCGCGGCCAGACAAACCTCCTACGAGCAGTACTTC	CASAARQTSYEQYF
few	TRBD2	TRBV20-1	TRBJ2-7	14	TGCAGTGCTCCCACCCGGCGGGGGGACTACGAGCAGTACTTC	CSAPTRRGDYEQYF
.	TRBD2	TRBV20-1	TRBJ2-5	16	TGCAGTGCTAGTCGGTTGTATGGAGCGGGGGGGGAGACCCAGTACTTC	CSASRLYGAGGETQYF
.	TRBD2	TRBV20-1	TRBJ2-7	15	TGCAGTGCTAGAGCGGGCGGGAGCAGCTCCTACGAGCAGTACTTC	CSARAGGSSSYEQYF
few	TRBD1	TRBV6-1	TRBJ1-3	15	TGTGCCAGCATTCTAACCATGGGACAGGGCAACACCATATATTTT	CASILTMGQGNTIYF
.	TRBD1	TRBV5-4	TRBJ1-2	14	TGTGCCAGCAGCCCCCTGGACAGGGGAGACGGCTACACCTTC	CASSPLDRGDGYTF
.	TRBD1	TRBV10-3	TRBJ1-2	17	TGTGCCATCAGTGAGTCGAAACCGGGACAGGGACACATCGGCTACACCTTC	CAISESKPGQGHIGYTF
few	.	TRBV20-1	TRBJ1-2	14	TGCAGTGCTAGGGACCCAAGACAGCTACTTGGCTACACCTTC	CSARDPRQLLGYTF
.	.	TRBV6-5	TRBJ1-2	12	TGTGCCAGCAGTTACTCGAACTATGGCTACACCTTC	CASSYSNYGYTF
few	TRBD2	TRBV10-3	TRBJ2-5	13	TGTGCCACTAAGCGGGAGAGGTGGGAGACCCAGTACTTC	CATKRERWETQYF
.	.	TRBV30	TRBJ2-3	11	TGTGCCTGGAGCCTCCTGGATACGCAGTATTTT	CAWSLLDTQYF
few	.	TRBV19	TRBJ2-5	14	TGTGCCAGTAGTATAGCCGGCAGTTGGGAGACCCAGTACTTC	CASSIAGSWETQYF
.	.	TRBV19	TRBJ1-5	15	TGTGCCAGCAACACGGCCCAGGGAGGCAATCAGCCCCAGCATTTT	CASNTAQGGNQPQHF
.	.	TRBV15	TRBJ2-5	14	TGTGCCACTCGACCGGATTGGGGGCAAGAGACCCAGTACTTC	CATRPDWGQETQYF
.	.	TRBV6-1	TRBJ1-1	13	TGTGCCAGCAGGGGGACCCCTATCACTGAAGCTTTCTTT	CASRGTPITEAFF
.	TRBD2	TRBV7-9	TRBJ2-7	15	TGTGCCAGCAGTCTTCCGCGGGGGGAGCGCTACGAGCAGTACTTC	CASSLPRGERYEQYF
few	.	TRBV7-9	TRBJ1-2	12	TGTGCCAGCAGCTTAGCTAACTATGGCTACACCTTC	CASSLANYGYTF
few	TRBD2	TRBV7-8	TRBJ2-3	18	TGTGCCAGCAGCTTAGGAGCGGGCGGGGGGGCCCGCACAGATACGCAGTATTTT	CASSLGAGGGARTDTQYF
.	.	TRBV7-6	TRBJ2-1	14	TGTGCCAGCAGCTCCTGGGGGGCTAACAATGAGCAGTTCTTC	CASSSWGANNEQFF
.	.	TRBV7-6	TRBJ2-5	16	TGTGCCAGCAGCTTATCGGCGGGACTCCAACAAGAGACCCAGTACTTC	CASSLSAGLQQETQYF
.	TRBD2	TRBV5-1	TRBJ2-1	16	TGCGCCAGCAGCTCCTCGACTAGCGCCCCCGGGGGTGAGCAGTTCTTC	CASSSSTSAPGGEQFF
once	TRBD1	TRBV9	TRBJ2-1	14	TGTGCCAGCAGCTTCAGACAGGGCTACAATGAGCAGTTCTTC	CASSFRQGYNEQFF
once	.	TRBV10-3	TRBJ1-6	14	TGTGCCATCAGTGAATTACAGGGCGGGTCACCCCTCCACTTT	CAISELQGGSPLHF
few	.	TRBV20-1	TRBJ2-3	11	TGCAGTGCTAATGTCGCAGATACGCAGTATTTT	CSANVADTQYF
.	TRBD1	TRBV20-1	TRBJ2-7	15	TGCAGTGCACAAGAGATCCGACAGGGCGACTACGAGCAGTACTTC	CSAQEIRQGDYEQYF
.	TRBD2	TRBV6-5	TRBJ2-7	15	TGTGCCAGCAGTTCCCGCAGCGGGACGAGCTACGAGCAGTACTTC	CASSSRSGTSYEQYF
few	TRBD1	TRBV20-1	TRBJ1-2	13	TGCAGTGCTAGACTGGACAGGAACTATGGCTACACCTTC	CSARLDRNYGYTF
few	TRBD2	TRBV24-1	TRBJ2-3	14	TGTGCCACCAGTGAAAGCGGGGTTGCAGATACGCAGTATTTT	CATSESGVADTQYF
few	TRBD2	TRBV7-8	TRBJ2-1	16	TGTGCCAGCAGCTTAGCAGAGCCGGGACTAGGGTATGAGCAGTTCTTC	CASSLAEPGLGYEQFF